Listed below are T cell receptor beta chains from one sample, sequenced in a study of response to subunit inactivated influenza vaccine. TCRdb called the RT-PCR reads again in MiXCR, with one record for every CDR3 protein. Here the sample spans fewer than 800,000 distinct CDR3 sequences, around 16% being singletons. The sample was PBMCs from blood, taken less than 13 days after vaccination. These receptors were taken from a man aged 45 to 65 who received an inactivated influenza vaccine. Both conserved end residues are part of each CDR3. Each record gives: J gene, V gene, clone size, D gene, CDR3 protein, CDR3 DNA. A D gene is named only where the DNA matches it firmly. A clone size is listed for some rows: how often the clone was seen (once, few, many), or a class if it is expanded.

j_gene: TRBJ1-2; v_gene: TRBV7-9; abundance: few; d_gene: NA; CDR3aa: CASSQGPGAGRCTF; CDR3nt: TGTGCCAGCAGCCAAGGACCTGGGGCAGGGAGGTGCACCTTC
j_gene: TRBJ2-3; v_gene: TRBV11-2; abundance: NA; d_gene: TRBD2; CDR3aa: CASSLGDYLVGLAGFPDTQYF; CDR3nt: TGTGCCAGCAGCTTAGGGGATTATTTAGTGGGACTAGCGGGGTTCCCAGATACGCAGTATTTT
j_gene: TRBJ1-6; v_gene: TRBV10-3; abundance: few; d_gene: NA; CDR3aa: CAISESVGLNSPLHF; CDR3nt: TGTGCCATCAGTGAAAGTGTGGGGCTCAATTCACCCCTCCACTTT
j_gene: TRBJ2-3; v_gene: TRBV15; abundance: NA; d_gene: NA; CDR3aa: CATSLRGDTQYF; CDR3nt: TGTGCCACCAGCTTACGGGGAGATACGCAGTATTTT
j_gene: TRBJ2-7; v_gene: TRBV3-1; abundance: NA; d_gene: TRBD1; CDR3aa: CASTQRTGDSYEQYF; CDR3nt: TGTGCCAGCACCCAACGAACAGGGGACTCCTACGAGCAGTACTTC
j_gene: TRBJ1-1; v_gene: TRBV19; abundance: NA; d_gene: NA; CDR3aa: CASSIDGRTNTEAFF; CDR3nt: TGTGCCAGTAGTATAGATGGGCGGACGAACACTGAAGCTTTCTTT
j_gene: TRBJ1-2; v_gene: TRBV12-3/TRBV12-4; abundance: few; d_gene: NA; CDR3aa: CASTSQGRLGSYTF; CDR3nt: TGTGCCAGCACTTCGCAGGGGAGGTTAGGTAGCTACACCTTC
j_gene: TRBJ2-7; v_gene: TRBV10-3; abundance: NA; d_gene: NA; CDR3aa: CATSGVAGYEQYF; CDR3nt: TGTGCTACCTCCGGGGTTGCGGGCTACGAGCAGTACTTC
j_gene: TRBJ2-2; v_gene: TRBV3-1; abundance: few; d_gene: NA; CDR3aa: CASRTQGTNTGELFF; CDR3nt: TGTGCCAGCAGGACACAGGGTACGAACACCGGGGAGCTGTTTTTT
j_gene: TRBJ1-5; v_gene: TRBV18; abundance: few; d_gene: NA; CDR3aa: CASSRVGGYQPQHF; CDR3nt: TGTGCCAGCTCACGGGTCGGGGGCTATCAGCCCCAGCATTTT
j_gene: TRBJ2-2; v_gene: TRBV7-9; abundance: many; d_gene: TRBD1; CDR3aa: CASSPSGTGYTGELFF; CDR3nt: TGTGCCAGCAGCCCGAGCGGGACAGGGTACACCGGGGAGCTGTTTTTT
j_gene: TRBJ2-5; v_gene: TRBV11-3; abundance: NA; d_gene: NA; CDR3aa: CASSVSRGGETQYF; CDR3nt: TGTGCCAGCAGCGTGAGCAGGGGGGGAGAGACCCAGTACTTC
j_gene: TRBJ1-1; v_gene: TRBV9; abundance: once; d_gene: NA; CDR3aa: CASSGGRGLSSTEAFF; CDR3nt: TGTGCCAGCAGCGGGGGGAGGGGTCTCAGCAGCACTGAAGCTTTCTTT
j_gene: TRBJ1-2; v_gene: TRBV12-3/TRBV12-4; abundance: NA; d_gene: NA; CDR3aa: CASSGTFLGYTF; CDR3nt: TGTGCCAGCAGCGGGACATTTTTAGGCTACACCTTC
j_gene: TRBJ1-5; v_gene: TRBV5-1; abundance: NA; d_gene: NA; CDR3aa: CASSLDDNQPQHF; CDR3nt: TGCGCCAGCAGCTTGGACGATAATCAGCCCCAGCATTTT
j_gene: TRBJ2-3; v_gene: TRBV6-5; abundance: NA; d_gene: NA; CDR3aa: CASSYDFTDTQYF; CDR3nt: TGTGCCAGCAGTTACGACTTCACAGATACGCAGTATTTT
j_gene: TRBJ1-2; v_gene: TRBV7-9; abundance: few; d_gene: NA; CDR3aa: CASSLRDGTDHYTF; CDR3nt: TGTGCCAGCAGCCTCCGCGACGGTACGGACCACTACACCTTC
j_gene: TRBJ2-7; v_gene: TRBV30; abundance: NA; d_gene: TRBD1; CDR3aa: CAWNLGQRHSYEQYF; CDR3nt: TGTGCCTGGAACCTGGGACAGCGGCACTCCTACGAGCAGTACTTC
j_gene: TRBJ2-7; v_gene: TRBV20-1; abundance: few; d_gene: TRBD2; CDR3aa: CSASGLAGVPTYEQYF; CDR3nt: TGCAGTGCAAGCGGACTAGCGGGAGTCCCAACCTACGAGCAGTACTTC
j_gene: TRBJ1-2; v_gene: TRBV12-3/TRBV12-4; abundance: few; d_gene: NA; CDR3aa: CASSISRDGYTF; CDR3nt: TGTGCCAGCAGTATCTCGCGTGATGGCTACACCTTC
j_gene: TRBJ2-5; v_gene: TRBV15; abundance: few; d_gene: TRBD2; CDR3aa: CATSTTSGGETQYF; CDR3nt: TGTGCCACCAGCACGACTAGCGGGGGAGAGACCCAGTACTTC